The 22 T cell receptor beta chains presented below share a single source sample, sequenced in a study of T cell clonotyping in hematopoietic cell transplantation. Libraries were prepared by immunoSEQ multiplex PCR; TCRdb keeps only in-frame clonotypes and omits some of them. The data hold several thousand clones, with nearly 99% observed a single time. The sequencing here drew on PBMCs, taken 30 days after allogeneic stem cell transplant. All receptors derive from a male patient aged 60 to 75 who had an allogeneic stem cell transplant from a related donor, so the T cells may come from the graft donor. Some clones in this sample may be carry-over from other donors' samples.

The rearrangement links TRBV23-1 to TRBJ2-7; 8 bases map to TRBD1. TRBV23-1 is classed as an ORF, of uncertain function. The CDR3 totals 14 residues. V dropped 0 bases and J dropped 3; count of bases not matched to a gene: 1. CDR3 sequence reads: CASSQSDRVYEQYF. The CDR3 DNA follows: TGCGCCAGCAGTCAATCGGACAGGGTCTACGAGCAGTACTTC.

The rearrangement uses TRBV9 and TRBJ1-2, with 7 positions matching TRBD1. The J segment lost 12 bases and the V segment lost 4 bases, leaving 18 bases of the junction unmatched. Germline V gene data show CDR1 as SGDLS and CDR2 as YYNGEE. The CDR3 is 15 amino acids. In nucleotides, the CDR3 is TGTGCCAGCAGCCCTCTTTCCGACAGGGTGGGGGACGACACCTTC. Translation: CASSPLSDRVGDDTF.

The CDR3: CASSFLAGGLDEQFF. CDR3 DNA: TGTGCCAGCAGTTTCCTAGCGGGGGGGCTCGATGAGCAGTTCTTC. The rearrangement joins TRBV28 to TRBJ2-1, with TRBD2 matching 12 bases. Germline V gene lookup returns CDR1 MDHEN and CDR2 SYDVKM. CDR3 size: 15 residues. V shed 3 bases, J shed 8 bases, and the junction held 5 bases outside the gene matches.

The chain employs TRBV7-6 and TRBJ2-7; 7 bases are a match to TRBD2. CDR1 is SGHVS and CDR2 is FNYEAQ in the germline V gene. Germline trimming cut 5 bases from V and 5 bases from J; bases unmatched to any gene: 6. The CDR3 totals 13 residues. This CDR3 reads CASSLGGGDEQYF. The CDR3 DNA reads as TGTGCCAGCAGCCTGGGTGGGGGGGACGAGCAGTACTTC. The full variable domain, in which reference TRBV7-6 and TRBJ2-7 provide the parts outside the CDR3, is GAGVSQSPRYKVTKRGQDVALRCDPISGHVSLYWYRQALGQGPEFLTYFNYEAQQDKSGLPNDRFSAERPEGSISTLTIQRTEQRDSAMYRCASSLGGGDEQYFGPGTRLTVT.

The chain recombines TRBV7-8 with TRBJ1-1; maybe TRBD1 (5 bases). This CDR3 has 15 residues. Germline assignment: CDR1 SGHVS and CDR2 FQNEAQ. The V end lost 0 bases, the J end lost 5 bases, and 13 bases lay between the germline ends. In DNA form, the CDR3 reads TGTGCCAGCAGCTTAGCGCTGTTTGGGGGGACTGAAGCTTTCTTT. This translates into CASSLALFGGTEAFF. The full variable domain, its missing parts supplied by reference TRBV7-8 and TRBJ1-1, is GAGVSQSPRYKVAKRGQDVALRCDPISGHVSLFWYQQALGQGPEFLTYFQNEAQLDKSGLPSDRFFAERPEGSVSTLKIQRTQQEDSAVYLCASSLALFGGTEAFFGQGTRLTVV.

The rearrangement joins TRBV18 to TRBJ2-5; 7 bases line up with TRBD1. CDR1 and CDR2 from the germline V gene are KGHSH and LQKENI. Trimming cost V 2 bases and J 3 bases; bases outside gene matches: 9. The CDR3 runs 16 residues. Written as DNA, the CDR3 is TGTGCCAGCTCACCAGACGACAGGGTTGGAGAAGAGACCCAGTACTTC. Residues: CASSPDDRVGEETQYF. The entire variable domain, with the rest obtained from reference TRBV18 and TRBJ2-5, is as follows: NAGVMQNPRHLVRRRGQEARLRCSPMKGHSHVYWYRQLPEEGLKFMVYLQKENIIDESGMPKERFSAEFPKEGPSILRIQQVVRGDSAAYFCASSPDDRVGEETQYFGPGTRLLVL.

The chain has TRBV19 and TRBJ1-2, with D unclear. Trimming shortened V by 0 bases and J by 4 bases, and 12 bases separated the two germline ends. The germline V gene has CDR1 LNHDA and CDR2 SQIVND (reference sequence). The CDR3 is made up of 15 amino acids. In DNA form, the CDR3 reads TGTGCCAGTAGTATAGATTCCAGTTTTCGCTATGGCTACACCTTC. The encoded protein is CASSIDSSFRYGYTF. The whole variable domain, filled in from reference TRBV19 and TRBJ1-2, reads DGGITQSPKYLFRKEGQNVTLSCEQNLNHDAMYWYRQDPGQGLRLIYYSQIVNDFQKGDIAEGYSVSREKKESFPLTVTSAQKNPTAFYLCASSIDSSFRYGYTFGSGTRLTVV.

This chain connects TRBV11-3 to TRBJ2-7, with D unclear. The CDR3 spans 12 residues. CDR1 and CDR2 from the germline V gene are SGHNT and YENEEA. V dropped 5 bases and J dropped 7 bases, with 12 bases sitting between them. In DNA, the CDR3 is TGTGCCAGCAGCCCGCCCTTCGGGGAGCAGTACTTC. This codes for CASSPPFGEQYF.

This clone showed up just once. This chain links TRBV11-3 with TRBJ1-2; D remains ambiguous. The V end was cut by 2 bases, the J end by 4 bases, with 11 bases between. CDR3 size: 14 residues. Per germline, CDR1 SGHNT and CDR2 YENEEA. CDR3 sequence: CASSLIEGTYGYTF. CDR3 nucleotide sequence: TGTGCCAGCAGCTTAATAGAGGGAACCTATGGCTACACCTTC.

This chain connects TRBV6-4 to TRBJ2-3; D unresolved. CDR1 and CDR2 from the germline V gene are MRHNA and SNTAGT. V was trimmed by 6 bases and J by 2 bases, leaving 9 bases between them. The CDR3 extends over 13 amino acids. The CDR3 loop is CASSDTFTDTQYF. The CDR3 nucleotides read TGTGCCAGCAGCGACACCTTCACAGATACGCAGTATTTT.

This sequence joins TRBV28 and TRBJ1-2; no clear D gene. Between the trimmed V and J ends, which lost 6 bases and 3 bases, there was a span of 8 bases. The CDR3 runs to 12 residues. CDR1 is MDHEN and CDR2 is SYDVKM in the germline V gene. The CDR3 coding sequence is TGTGCCAGCAGGGCGGACGACTATGGCTACACCTTC. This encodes CASRADDYGYTF.

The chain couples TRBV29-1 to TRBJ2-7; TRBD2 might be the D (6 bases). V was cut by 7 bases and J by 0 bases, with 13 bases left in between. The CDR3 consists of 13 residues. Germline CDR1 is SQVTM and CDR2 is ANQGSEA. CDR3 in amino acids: CSAEGGDSYEQYF. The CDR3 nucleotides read TGCAGCGCCGAGGGCGGGGACTCCTACGAGCAGTACTTC.

The CDR3 protein is CASSSRTSGNTYEQYF. DNA of the CDR3: TGTGCCAGCAGCTCGAGGACTAGCGGTAATACCTACGAGCAGTACTTC. The chain combines TRBV11-2 with TRBJ2-7; 10 bases fit TRBD2. V lost 4 bases to trimming and J lost 2 bases; unmatched junction nucleotides: 8. This CDR3 contains 16 residues. Germline assignment: CDR1 SGHAT and CDR2 FQNNGV.

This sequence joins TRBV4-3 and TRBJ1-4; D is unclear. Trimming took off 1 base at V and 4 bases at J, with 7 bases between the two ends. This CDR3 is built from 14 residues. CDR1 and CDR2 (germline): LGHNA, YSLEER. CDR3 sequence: CASSQAHLNEKLFF. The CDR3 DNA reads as TGCGCCAGCAGCCAAGCTCACCTTAATGAAAAACTGTTTTTT.

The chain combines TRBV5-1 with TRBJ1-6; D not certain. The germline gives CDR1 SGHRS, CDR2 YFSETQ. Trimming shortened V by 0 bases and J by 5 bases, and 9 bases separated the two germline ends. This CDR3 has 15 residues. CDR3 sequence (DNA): TGCGCCAGCAGCTTGGAGGCAGGAGATAATTCACCCCTCCACTTT. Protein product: CASSLEAGDNSPLHF.

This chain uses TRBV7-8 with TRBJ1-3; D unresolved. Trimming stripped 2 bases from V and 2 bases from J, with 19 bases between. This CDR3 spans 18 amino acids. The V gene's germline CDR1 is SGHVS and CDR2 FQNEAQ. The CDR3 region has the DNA TGTGCCAGCAGCTTAAAGGTCTCCGCAACCTGGCCTGGAAACACCATATATTTT. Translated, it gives CASSLKVSATWPGNTIYF.

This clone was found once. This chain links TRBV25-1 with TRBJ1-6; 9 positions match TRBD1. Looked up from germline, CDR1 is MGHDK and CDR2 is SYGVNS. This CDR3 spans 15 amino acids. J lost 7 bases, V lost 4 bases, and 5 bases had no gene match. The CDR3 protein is CASSGSGTGNSPLHF. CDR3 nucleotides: TGTGCCAGCAGTGGCTCCGGGACAGGGAATTCACCCCTCCACTTT.

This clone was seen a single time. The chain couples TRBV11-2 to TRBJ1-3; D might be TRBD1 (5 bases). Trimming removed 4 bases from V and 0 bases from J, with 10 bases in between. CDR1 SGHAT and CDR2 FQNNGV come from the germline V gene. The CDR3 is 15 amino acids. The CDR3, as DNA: TGTGCCAGCAGCTCCCTCAGGGTCTCTGGAAACACCATATATTTT. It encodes CASSSLRVSGNTIYF.

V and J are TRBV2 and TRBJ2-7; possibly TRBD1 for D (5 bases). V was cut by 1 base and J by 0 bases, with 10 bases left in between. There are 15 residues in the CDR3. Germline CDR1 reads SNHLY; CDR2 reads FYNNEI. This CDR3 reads CASSEDRPSSYEQYF. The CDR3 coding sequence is TGTGCCAGCAGTGAAGACAGGCCGAGCTCCTACGAGCAGTACTTC.

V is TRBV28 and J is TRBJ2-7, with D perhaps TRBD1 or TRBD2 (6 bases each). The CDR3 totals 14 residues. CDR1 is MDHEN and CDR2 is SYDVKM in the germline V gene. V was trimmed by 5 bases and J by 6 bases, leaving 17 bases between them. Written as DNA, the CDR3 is TGTGCCAGCAGTCAAGGGGGGACACCGAGCGAGCAGTACTTC. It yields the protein CASSQGGTPSEQYF.

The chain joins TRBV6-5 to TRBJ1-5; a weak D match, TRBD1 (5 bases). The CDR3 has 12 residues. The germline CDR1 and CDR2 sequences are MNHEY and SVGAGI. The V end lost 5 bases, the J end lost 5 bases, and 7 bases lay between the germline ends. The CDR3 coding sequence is TGTGCCAGCAGTACGGGGGATCAGCCCCAGCATTTT. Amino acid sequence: CASSTGDQPQHF.

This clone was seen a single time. CDR3 nucleotides: TGTGCCAGCAGCCTACGGGGGGGGCCTATCCGCGAGCAGTACTTC. Translated: CASSLRGGPIREQYF. The chain uses TRBV6-5 and TRBJ2-7, with 8 bases matching TRBD2. Germline V gene lookup returns CDR1 MNHEY and CDR2 SVGAGI. This CDR3 has 15 residues. V lost 6 bases and J lost 6; bases outside the gene matches: 13.